These 13 T cell receptor beta chains share one sample of origin, sequenced in a study of blood T cell repertoires in COVID-19 (dated by TCRdb to the early 2020s). Libraries were made using the immunoSEQ multiplex PCR assay. TCRdb mirrors the immuneACCESS table, restricted to in-frame sequences. Some clones are absent from its copies; in checked studies, under half trace to an unresolved V gene, and the reason for the others is unknown. The table for this sample lists a few hundred thousand clones; under 95% of them were counted only once. The ten largest clonotypes hold around 20% of the sample. Sequencing used PBMCs or T cells enriched from blood (not recorded which). Receptors were obtained from a woman in her thirties who had recovered from COVID-19.

For the CDR3, the DNA is TGTGCCAGCAGCTTAGGCGGGGGCCGAACGCTGGGTGAAGCTTTCTTT. It encodes CASSLGGGRTLGEAFF. V is TRBV7-2 and J is TRBJ1-1, with D perhaps TRBD1 (6 bases). The CDR3 runs 16 residues. The V gene lost 1 base and the J gene lost 7 bases, with 19 bases spanning the gap. Germline V lookup: CDR1 SGHTA, CDR2 FQGNSA.

The rearrangement joins TRBV9 to TRBJ2-1; TRBD2 matches 10 bases. The CDR3 contains 18 residues. Germline V CDR1 and CDR2: SGDLS, YYNGEE. The J segment lost 7 bases and the V segment lost 0 bases, leaving 13 bases of the junction unmatched. The CDR3 reads CASSVGRSGRVTPNEQFF. CDR3 DNA sequence: TGTGCCAGCAGCGTAGGGCGGAGCGGGAGGGTAACCCCTAATGAGCAGTTCTTC. Combining the CDR3 with reference TRBV9 and TRBJ2-1 gives the whole variable domain DSGVTQTPKHLITATGQRVTLRCSPRSGDLSVYWYQQSLDQGLQFLIQYYNGEERAKGNILERFSAQQFPDLHSELNLSSLELGDSALYFCASSVGRSGRVTPNEQFFGPGTRLTVL.

The J gene is TRBJ1-6, the V gene TRBV6-1, with D tentatively TRBD1 (5 bases). Germline CDR1 MNHNS, CDR2 SASEGT. V dropped 3 bases and J dropped 6 bases, with 9 bases sitting between them. This CDR3 comprises 14 residues. The CDR3 region has the DNA TGTGCCAGCAGTGAGCAGGGTCTTAATTCACCCCTCCACTTT. It is translated as CASSEQGLNSPLHF.

This clone was seen just once. The chain uses TRBV12-2 and TRBJ2-5; the table assigns TRBD1, which was not confirmed against the DNA. TRBV12-2 is a documented pseudogene. The CDR3 is made up of 11 amino acids. CDR3 region: CASRQVETQYF. DNA for the CDR3: TGTGCAAGTCGCCAGGTAGAGACCCAGTACTTC.

Comments on this clone: The junction shows a germline mismatch at one end, possibly a read error. V is TRBV7-7 and J is TRBJ2-5, with a tentative D call TRBD2 (6 bases). The CDR3 loop spans 14 amino acids. Germline lookup yields CDR1 SSHAT and CDR2 FNYEAQ (reference sequence). The CDR3 DNA reads TGTGCTAGCAGCTTGGGACTCTTCCAAGAGACCCAGTACTTC. Translation gives CASSLGLFQETQYF. The entire variable domain, with the rest obtained from reference TRBV7-7 and TRBJ2-5, is as follows: GAGVSQSPRYKVTKRGQDVTLRCDPISSHATLYWYQQALGQGPEFLTYFNYEAQPDKSGLPSDRFSAERPEGSISTLTIQRTEQRDSAMYRCASSLGLFQETQYFGPGTRLLVL.

The chain joins TRBV19 to TRBJ1-5; the D gene is possibly TRBD1 (6 bases). Germline V lookup: CDR1 LNHDA, CDR2 SQIVND (reference sequence). There are 15 residues in the CDR3. With 3 bases removed from V and 7 bases from J, the gap between germline ends came to 16 bases. The CDR3 DNA follows: TGTGCCAGTAGTATCGCGGGGGGCGTCGGCCAGCCCCAGCATTTT. Its protein is CASSIAGGVGQPQHF.

This clone was observed once. The chain carries TRBV7-2 and TRBJ1-2; no firm D call. The CDR3 covers 12 residues. Trimming left V 3 bases short and J 8 bases short, with 10 bases between. Per germline, CDR1 SGHTA and CDR2 FQGNSA. CDR3 loop: CASSLTSGGYTF. CDR3 DNA sequence: TGTGCCAGCAGCTTGACAAGCGGGGGCTACACCTTC.

The V call is TRBV10-3, the J call TRBJ2-7; possibly TRBD2 for D (6 bases). CDR3 length: 13 amino acids. Per germline, CDR1 ENHRY and CDR2 SYGVKD. V lost 3 bases and J 6 bases, leaving 12 bases between the germline ends. CDR3 amino acids: CAISEGLGGEQYF. CDR3 in DNA: TGTGCCATCAGTGAAGGGCTGGGAGGCGAGCAGTACTTC.

The chain recombines TRBV9 with TRBJ1-3; a weak D match, TRBD1 (5 bases). CDR1 SGDLS and CDR2 YYNGEE come from the germline V gene. The CDR3 totals 14 residues. The ends were cut back, 2 bases at V and 2 bases at J, with 8 bases in the middle. CDR3 amino acids: CASSVGTTGNTIYF. The CDR3 nucleotides read TGTGCCAGCAGCGTCGGGACTACTGGAAACACCATATATTTT.

The V gene is TRBV18, the J gene TRBJ2-4; D is possibly TRBD2 (6 bases). V lost 3 bases and J lost 7, with 16 bases in between. This CDR3 spans 15 amino acids. CDR1 and CDR2 (germline): KGHSH, LQKENI. The CDR3 DNA follows: TGTGCCAGCTCACCTACCGGTGGAGGGAGGAACATTCAGTACTTC. Translated: CASSPTGGGRNIQYF.

The V and J genes are TRBV3-1 (or the pseudogene TRBV3-2) and TRBJ2-1; 13 positions match TRBD2. The trim removed 4 bases at V and 0 bases at J, leaving 3 bases unmatched. The CDR3 consists of 17 residues. Per the germline V gene, CDR1 is LGHDT and CDR2 is YNNKEL (reference sequence). The CDR3 loop reads CASSRTSGGVSYNEQFF. The CDR3 DNA follows: TGTGCCAGCAGCCGAACTAGCGGGGGGGTCTCCTACAATGAGCAGTTCTTC.

The chain has TRBV5-5 and TRBJ1-1, with D perhaps matching TRBD1 (6 bases). The V end was cut by 3 bases, the J end by 1 base, with 13 bases between. CDR3 length equals 15 residues. From germline, CDR1 is SGHKS and CDR2 YYEKEE (reference sequence). CDR3 protein: CASSWAGAENTEAFF. CDR3 sequence (DNA): TGTGCCAGCAGCTGGGCGGGGGCAGAGAACACTGAAGCTTTCTTT.

V is TRBV2 and J is TRBJ2-4; possibly TRBD1 for D (5 bases). The CDR3 covers 14 residues. Trimming left V 5 bases short and J 8 bases short, with 16 bases between. CDR1 SNHLY and CDR2 FYNNEI come from the germline V gene. CDR3: CASSRGLRQDIQYF. The CDR3 region has the DNA TGTGCCAGCAGTAGGGGCCTCCGGCAAGACATTCAGTACTTC.